This T cell receptor (beta chain) comes out of a study of CD8 T cells in Susac syndrome. Germline V gives CDR1 SGHVS, CDR2 FQNEAQ. Trimming left V 5 bases short and J 7 bases short, with 18 bases between. The CDR3 consists of 15 residues. Negative isolation was used for CD8+ and CD4+ T cells, and FACS enrichment was applied to TEMRA cells. Random hexamers were used to reverse transcribe the RNA input (about 0.5 to 1 ug). Multiplex PCR with immunoSEQ amplified the TCR beta CDR3 across 54 Vbeta and 13 Jbeta. TCRdb reprocessed the immunoSEQ multiplex PCR reads with MiXCR, giving one entry per CDR3 protein. The sample shows 180,000 or so distinct CDR3 sequences, 85% to 95% of them seen only once.

The genes are TRBV7-8 and TRBJ2-1; D is perhaps TRBD2 (6 bases). Source material: CD4+ T cells from PBMCs. The origin of this receptor is a human donor in good health. CDR3 nucleotide sequence: TGTGCCAGCAGCCCCAGACTAGATCTGGGAAATGAGCAGTTCTTC. Translation: CASSPRLDLGNEQFF.